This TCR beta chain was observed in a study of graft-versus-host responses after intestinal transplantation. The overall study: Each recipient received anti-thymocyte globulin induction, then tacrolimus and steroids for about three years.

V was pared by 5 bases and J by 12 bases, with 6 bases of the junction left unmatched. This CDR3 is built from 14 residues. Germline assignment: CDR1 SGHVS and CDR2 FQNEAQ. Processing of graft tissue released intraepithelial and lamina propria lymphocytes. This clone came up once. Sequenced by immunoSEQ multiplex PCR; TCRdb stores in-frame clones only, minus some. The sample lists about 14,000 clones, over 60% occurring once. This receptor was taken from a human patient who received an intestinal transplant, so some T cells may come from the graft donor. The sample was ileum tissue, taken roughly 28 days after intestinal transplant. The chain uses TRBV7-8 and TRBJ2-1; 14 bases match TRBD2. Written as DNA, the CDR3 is TGTGCCAGCAGCCTGACTAGCGGGGGGGCCGGGCAGTTCTTC. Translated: CASSLTSGGAGQFF.